Following are 23 T cell receptor beta chains from one sample sequenced in a study of identical twins. MiXCR, applied by TCRdb to the 5' RACE reads, yields one record per CDR3 protein. The table records roughly 570,000 distinct CDR3 sequences, 9.6% of them present only once. These records were also assigned to another study, of yellow fever vaccine responses in identical twins.

Sequencing was carried out using PBMCs. Source of these receptors: a woman between 18 and 29 years old in good health.

This chain joins TRBV2 and TRBJ2-5; TRBD2 matches 7 bases. V dropped 5 bases and J dropped 5; count of bases not matched to a gene: 17. The CDR3 contains 17 residues. CDR1 is SNHLY and CDR2 is FYNNEI in the germline V gene. The CDR3 region has the DNA TGTGCCAGCAGTCTCACGGGGCGTGTAGGGAGGGATGAGACCCAGTACTTC. Amino acid sequence: CASSLTGRVGRDETQYF.

In this sample, this clonotype turned up a few times. This chain links TRBV6-2 or TRBV6-3 with TRBJ2-7; D might be TRBD1 or TRBD2, each matching 5 bases. CDR1 is MNHEY and CDR2 is SVGEGT in the germline V gene. The CDR3 covers 13 residues. Trimming stripped 5 bases from V and 5 bases from J, with 13 bases between. CDR3 amino acids: CASSGGLGHEQYF. The CDR3 DNA reads as TGTGCCAGCAGTGGGGGATTGGGGCACGAGCAGTACTTC.

This clonotype was observed a handful of times. This chain links TRBV12-3 or TRBV12-4 with TRBJ2-1; the D gene could be TRBD1 or TRBD2 (6 bases each). The germline V and J ends were trimmed by 6 bases and 4 bases, with 16 bases remaining between them. This CDR3 has 15 amino acids. CDR3 sequence: CASSPVGGQYNEQFF. The CDR3 bases are TGTGCCAGCAGCCCAGTGGGGGGACAATACAATGAGCAGTTCTTC.

This clonotype was observed at least ten times. This rearrangement joins TRBV12-3 or TRBV12-4 to TRBJ2-1; D gene ambiguous. CDR3 length equals 13 residues. The V gene lost 6 bases and the J gene lost 8 bases, with 14 bases spanning the gap. The CDR3 here is CASRTTPLDEQFF. The CDR3 coding sequence is TGTGCCAGCAGAACAACCCCCCTAGATGAGCAGTTCTTC.

This clonotype was seen ten or more times. V usage is TRBV7-2 and J usage is TRBJ2-1; TRBD2 matches 8 bases. From germline, CDR1 is SGHTA and CDR2 FQGNSA. The J segment lost 0 bases and the V segment lost 0 bases, leaving 4 bases of the junction unmatched. CDR3 length: 17 residues. In nucleotides, the CDR3 is TGTGCCAGCAGCTTAGCAAAGGGGACTAGCTCCTACAATGAGCAGTTCTTC. Protein sequence: CASSLAKGTSSYNEQFF. Combining the CDR3 with reference TRBV7-2 and TRBJ2-1 gives the whole variable domain GAGVSQSPSNKVTEKGKDVELRCDPISGHTALYWYRQSLGQGLEFLIYFQGNSAPDKSGLPSDRFSAERTGGSVSTLTIQRTQQEDSAVYLCASSLAKGTSSYNEQFFGPGTRLTVL.

The chain carries TRBV5-1 and TRBJ2-5; 7 positions match TRBD1. This CDR3 is 14 amino acids long. Germline CDR1 is SGHRS and CDR2 is YFSETQ. The junction had 5 bases not matched to a gene; V was cut back by 1 base and J by 5 bases. This CDR3 reads CASSLLGGDETQYF. For the CDR3, the DNA is TGCGCCAGCAGCTTGTTAGGGGGCGATGAGACCCAGTACTTC.

This clonotype was observed many times. Here the CDR3 DNA reads TGTGCCAGCAGCTCGACCTTGAGGACGGGCTCGGGTTTGTTCTTC. Protein sequence: CASSSTLRTGSGLFF. The chain joins TRBV7-2 to TRBJ2-1; D not certain. Germline loops: CDR1 SGHTA, CDR2 FQGNSA. The CDR3 has 15 amino acids. V dropped 4 bases and J dropped 15 bases, with 25 bases sitting between them. The whole variable domain, filled in from reference TRBV7-2 and TRBJ2-1, reads GAGVSQSPSNKVTEKGKDVELRCDPISGHTALYWYRQSLGQGLEFLIYFQGNSAPDKSGLPSDRFSAERTGGSVSTLTIQRTQQEDSAVYLCASSSTLRTGSGLFFGPGTRLTVL.

The chain links TRBV5-4 to TRBJ2-3, with D possibly TRBD2 on 5 matching bases. Trimming pared 4 bases from V and 6 bases from J, leaving 15 bases between. Looked up from germline, CDR1 is SGHNT and CDR2 is YYREEE (reference sequence). CDR3 length: 14 amino acids. CDR3 coding DNA: TGTGCCAGCAGCCAGCTTGGGGAGTCCGATACGCAGTATTTT. This translates into CASSQLGESDTQYF.

This rearrangement joins TRBV9 to TRBJ2-3; D unclear. The CDR3 spans 13 residues. Deletions cut 1 base from V and 5 bases from J, with 8 bases between. CDR1 is SGDLS, CDR2 YYNGEE, per germline. The CDR3 DNA reads as TGTGCCAGCAGCGTAAACGCGCAAGATACGCAGTATTTT. This translates into CASSVNAQDTQYF.

Regarding this clonotype: A much more abundant neighbour one base away suggests this may be a read error. The V call is TRBV24-1, the J call TRBJ2-7; D not resolved. This CDR3 has 12 residues. V was trimmed by 1 base and J by 5 bases, leaving 5 bases between them. The germline V gene encodes CDR1 KGHDR and CDR2 SFDVKD. This chain's CDR3 is CATSDLRDEQYF. The CDR3 bases are TGTGCCACCAGTGATTTAAGGGACGAGCAGTACTTC.

This clonotype was counted only a few times. J is TRBJ2-7 and V is TRBV20-1, with 7 bases matching TRBD2. The CDR3 totals 14 residues. V dropped 6 bases and J dropped 0; count of bases not matched to a gene: 8. CDR1 and CDR2 (germline): DFQATT, SNEGSKA (reference sequence). Here the CDR3 reads CSADTSVDSYEQYF. CDR3 DNA: TGCAGTGCGGATACTAGCGTCGACTCCTACGAGCAGTACTTC.

This clonotype was recorded a few times. The rearrangement uses TRBV12-3 or TRBV12-4 and TRBJ2-7, with unresolved D. The CDR3 runs to 15 residues. V lost 3 bases to trimming and J lost 6 bases, with 18 bases between them. The CDR3 loop reads CASSFRAGPQSEQYF. The CDR3 nucleotides are TGTGCCAGCAGTTTTCGCGCAGGCCCCCAATCCGAGCAGTACTTC.

This clonotype was counted between two and nine times. The chain carries TRBV6-2 or TRBV6-3 and TRBJ2-7, with TRBD2 matching 10 bases. From germline, CDR1 is MNHEY and CDR2 SVGEGT. The length of the CDR3 is 19 residues. Trimming cost V 5 bases and J 3 bases; bases outside gene matches: 19. DNA of the CDR3: TGTGCCAGCAGTCCATCCAGAGACCTCAGCGGGAGGGCCCGCTACGAGCAGTACTTC. It translates to CASSPSRDLSGRARYEQYF.

This clonotype has more than one count but fewer than ten. V gene TRBV12-3 or TRBV12-4 combines with J gene TRBJ2-7, with D hard to call. This CDR3 has 12 residues. The V end lost 6 bases, the J end lost 4 bases, and 10 bases lay between the germline ends. The CDR3, as DNA: TGTGCCAGCAGCCTTTTTTTTTACGAGCAGTACTTC. It codes for CASSLFFYEQYF.

The CDR3 sequence: CASSPGLAGGSSYEQYF. In DNA form, the CDR3 reads TGTGCCAGCAGTCCGGGACTAGCGGGAGGTAGCTCCTACGAGCAGTACTTC. This sequence joins TRBV5-6 and TRBJ2-7; 15 positions agree with TRBD2. CDR3 length: 17 residues. V lost 5 bases to trimming and J lost 0 bases; unmatched junction nucleotides: 6. The germline CDR1 and CDR2 sequences are SGHDT and YYEEEE.

This rearrangement joins TRBV12-3 or TRBV12-4 to TRBJ2-2; possibly TRBD2 for D (7 bases). The CDR3 totals 17 residues. V was pared by 7 bases and J by 6 bases, with 24 bases between. The CDR3 protein is CASTLDVGGRFAGELFF. CDR3 DNA sequence: TGTGCCAGCACCCTTGATGTGGGGGGGCGCTTCGCCGGGGAGCTGTTTTTT.

This sequence joins TRBV5-1 and TRBJ2-2; perhaps TRBD2 as D (5 bases). V shed 5 bases and J shed 1 base, with 9 bases lying between them. The germline V gene encodes CDR1 SGHRS and CDR2 YFSETQ. The CDR3 spans 14 residues. This CDR3 reads CASRPTRNTGELFF. CDR3 sequence (DNA): TGCGCCAGCAGACCAACTAGGAACACCGGGGAGCTGTTTTTT.

This clonotype was seen repeatedly, ten times or more. The chain carries TRBV9 and TRBJ2-6, with D unresolved. V was trimmed by 6 bases and J by 0 bases, leaving 10 bases between them. CDR1 is SGDLS, CDR2 YYNGEE, per germline. CDR3 length: 15 residues. CDR3 sequence: CASTFGVSGANVLTF. For the CDR3, the DNA is TGTGCCAGCACCTTTGGGGTCTCTGGGGCCAACGTCCTGACTTTC.

The genes are TRBV5-1 and TRBJ1-4; D is undetermined. The germline V and J ends were trimmed by 0 bases and 1 base, with 7 bases remaining between them. CDR3 length: 15 amino acids. The germline CDR1 and CDR2 sequences are SGHRS and YFSETQ. The CDR3 region is CASSLVRGTNEKLFF. In DNA form, the CDR3 reads TGCGCCAGCAGCTTGGTACGGGGAACTAATGAAAAACTGTTTTTT.

This chain connects TRBV15 to TRBJ1-6, with D perhaps TRBD1 (5 bases). Looked up from germline, CDR1 is LNHNV and CDR2 is YYDKDF (reference sequence). V was pared by 2 bases and J by 0 bases, with 14 bases between. CDR3 length equals 18 residues. The chain's CDR3 is CATSRLRDGSSYNSPLHF. In DNA, the CDR3 is TGTGCCACCAGCAGACTGAGGGACGGCAGCTCCTATAATTCACCCCTCCACTTT.

This clonotype occurred a few times. The J gene is TRBJ2-7, the V gene TRBV12-3 or TRBV12-4; 10 positions agree with TRBD1. Losses at the gene ends were 7 bases for V and 4 bases for J; bases not matched to a gene: 7. The CDR3 runs to 14 residues. CDR3 in amino acids: CASTKTGGYYEQYF. As DNA, the CDR3 is TGTGCCAGCACCAAGACAGGGGGCTATTACGAGCAGTACTTC.

The V gene is TRBV13, the J gene TRBJ2-1; D is unresolved. Germline V gene lookup returns CDR1 PRHDT and CDR2 FYEKMQ (reference sequence). V gave up 2 bases and J gave up 7 bases, with 12 bases separating them. The CDR3 runs to 14 residues. The CDR3 DNA follows: TGTGCCAGCAGCTTAAGAGGTCTTGGTAATGAGCAGTTCTTC. Protein: CASSLRGLGNEQFF.

This clonotype occurred many times. CDR3 nucleotide sequence: TGCAGTGCTAGGGAACCGGGACAGGGGGTTGACGAGCAGTACTTC. It encodes CSAREPGQGVDEQYF. The chain recombines TRBV20-1 with TRBJ2-7, with 11 bases lining up with TRBD1. The CDR3 is made up of 15 amino acids. V was clipped by 3 bases and J by 5 bases; unmatched bases: 9. Germline V gene data show CDR1 as DFQATT and CDR2 as SNEGSKA (reference sequence).